The TCR beta chain described here comes from a study of glioma-infiltrating T cells. Study context: Low-grade gliomas were grade II; glioblastomas were grade IV at initial diagnosis.

The iRepertoire nested amplicon-rescue multiplex PCR amplified TCR alpha and beta CDR3s from RNA. One entry per CDR3 protein results from TCRdb running MiXCR on the multiplex PCR reads. The sample shows 300,000 to 450,000 distinct CDR3 sequences, roughly 41% of them seen only once. Sequences were obtained from glioma tissue, nonneoplastic brain tissue, or PBMCs (not recorded which). The receptor's source is a human donor with low-grade glioma or glioblastoma, undergoing nonglioma brain surgery, or in good health (not recorded which).

The CDR3 protein is CASSHYRASYEQYF. In DNA, the CDR3 is TGCGCCAGCAGCCACTACAGAGCCTCCTACGAGCAGTACTTC. The chain carries TRBV4-3 and TRBJ2-7; D is uncertain. V lost 3 bases and J lost 0, with 9 bases in between. The CDR3 is made up of 14 amino acids. Germline-derived CDR1 and CDR2 are LGHNA and YSLEER.